Given below is one TCR beta chain in context. This specimen belongs to a study of blood T cell repertoires in COVID-19. Clones were sequenced by immunoSEQ multiplex PCR, and TCRdb holds only the in-frame ones, with some missing. Among about 380,000 clones listed, 70% to 90% were seen once. V was trimmed by 3 bases and J by 1 base, leaving 6 bases between them. This CDR3 contains 13 residues. CDR1 is MDHEN, CDR2 SYDVKM, per germline. The rearrangement joins TRBV28 to TRBJ1-1; no firm D call. The material sequenced was PBMCs or T cells enriched from blood (not recorded which). The sequence derives from a man in his thirties or forties who had recovered from COVID-19. CDR3 region: CASSFSANTEAFF. In DNA, the CDR3 is TGTGCCAGCAGTTTTAGTGCGAACACTGAAGCTTTCTTT.